The clone carrying this T cell receptor (beta chain) was counted between two and nine times. Looked up from germline, CDR1 is SGHAT and CDR2 is FQNNGV. V was clipped by 8 bases and J by 3 bases; unmatched bases: 11. There are 15 residues in the CDR3. TCRdb recomputed calls from the 5' RACE reads with MiXCR, one row per CDR3 protein. The sample lists approximately 210,000 distinct CDR3 sequences, 9.5% to 15% occurring once. The sample comes from a study of CD8 T cells in ankylosing spondylitis. The sequenced sample was blood, either unsorted or a sorted T cell fraction (not recorded which). V gene TRBV11-2 combines with J gene TRBJ2-3; 7 nucleotides agree with TRBD1. This sequence originates from a male donor with ankylosing spondylitis or in good health (not recorded which). CDR3 coding DNA: TGTGCCAGCGGGGACCTAGGGGGCTGGACAGATACGCAGTATTTT. This gives the protein CASGDLGGWTDTQYF.